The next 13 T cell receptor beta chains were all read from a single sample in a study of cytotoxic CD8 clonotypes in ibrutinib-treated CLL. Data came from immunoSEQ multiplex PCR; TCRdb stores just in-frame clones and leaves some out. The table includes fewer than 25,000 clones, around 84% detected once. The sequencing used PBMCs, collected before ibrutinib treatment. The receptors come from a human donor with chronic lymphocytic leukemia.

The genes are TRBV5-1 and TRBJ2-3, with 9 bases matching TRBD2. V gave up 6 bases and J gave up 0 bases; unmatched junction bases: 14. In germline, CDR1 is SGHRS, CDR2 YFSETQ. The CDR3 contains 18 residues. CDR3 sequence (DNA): TGCGCCAGCACCCGGTCGGCGGGAGGGAGTTATAGCACAGATACGCAGTATTTT. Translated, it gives CASTRSAGGSYSTDTQYF.

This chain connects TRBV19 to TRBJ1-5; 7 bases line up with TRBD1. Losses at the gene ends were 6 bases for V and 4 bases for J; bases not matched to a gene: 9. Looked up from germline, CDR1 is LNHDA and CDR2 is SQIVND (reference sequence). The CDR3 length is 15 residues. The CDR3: CASRRGGGGNQPQHF. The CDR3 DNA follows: TGTGCCAGTAGGAGAGGGGGCGGCGGGAATCAGCCCCAGCATTTT.

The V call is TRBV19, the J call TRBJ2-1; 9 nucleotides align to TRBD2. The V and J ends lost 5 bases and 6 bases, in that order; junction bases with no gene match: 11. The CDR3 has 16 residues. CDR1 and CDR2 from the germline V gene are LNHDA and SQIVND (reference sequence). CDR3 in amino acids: CASSSSSGIPSNEQFF. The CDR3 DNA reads TGTGCCAGTAGTTCCTCTAGCGGGATACCCTCCAATGAGCAGTTCTTC.

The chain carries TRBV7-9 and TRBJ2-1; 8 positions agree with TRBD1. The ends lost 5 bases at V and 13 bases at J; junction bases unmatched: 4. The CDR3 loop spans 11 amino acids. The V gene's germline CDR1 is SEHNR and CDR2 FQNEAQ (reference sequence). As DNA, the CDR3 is TGTGCCAGCAGCACCGGACAGGGACAGTTCTTC. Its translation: CASSTGQGQFF. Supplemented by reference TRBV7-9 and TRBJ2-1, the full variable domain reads DTGVSQNPRHKITKRGQNVTFRCDPISEHNRLYWYRQTLGQGPEFLTYFQNEAQLEKSRLLSDRFSAERPKGSFSTLEIQRTEQGDSAMYLCASSTGQGQFFGPGTRLTVL.

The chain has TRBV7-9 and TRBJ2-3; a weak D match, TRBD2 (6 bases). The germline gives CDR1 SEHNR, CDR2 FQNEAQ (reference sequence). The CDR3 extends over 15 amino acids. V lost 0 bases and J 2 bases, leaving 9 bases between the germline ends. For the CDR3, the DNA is TGTGCCAGCAGCTTAGCTAGCGGAAACACAGATACGCAGTATTTT. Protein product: CASSLASGNTDTQYF. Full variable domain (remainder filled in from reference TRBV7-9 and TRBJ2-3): DTGVSQNPRHKITKRGQNVTFRCDPISEHNRLYWYRQTLGQGPEFLTYFQNEAQLEKSRLLSDRFSAERPKGSFSTLEIQRTEQGDSAMYLCASSLASGNTDTQYFGPGTRLTVL.

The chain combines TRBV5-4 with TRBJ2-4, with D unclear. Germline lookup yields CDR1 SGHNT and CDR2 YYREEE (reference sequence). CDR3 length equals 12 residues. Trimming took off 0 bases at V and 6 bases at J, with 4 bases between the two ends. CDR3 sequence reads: CASSLAGNIQYF. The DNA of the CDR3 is TGTGCCAGCAGCTTGGCTGGAAACATTCAGTACTTC.

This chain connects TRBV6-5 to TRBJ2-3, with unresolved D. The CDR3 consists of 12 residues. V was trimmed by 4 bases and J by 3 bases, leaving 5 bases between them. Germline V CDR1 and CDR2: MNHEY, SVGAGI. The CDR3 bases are TGTGCCAGCAGTTTCGGGACAGATACGCAGTATTTT. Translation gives CASSFGTDTQYF.

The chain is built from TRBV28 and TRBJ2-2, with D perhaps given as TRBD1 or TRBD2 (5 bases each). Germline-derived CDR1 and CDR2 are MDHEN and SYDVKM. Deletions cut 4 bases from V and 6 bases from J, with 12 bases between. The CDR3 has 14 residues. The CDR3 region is CASSWSGRAGELFF. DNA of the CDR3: TGTGCCAGCAGTTGGTCAGGGCGGGCCGGGGAGCTGTTTTTT.

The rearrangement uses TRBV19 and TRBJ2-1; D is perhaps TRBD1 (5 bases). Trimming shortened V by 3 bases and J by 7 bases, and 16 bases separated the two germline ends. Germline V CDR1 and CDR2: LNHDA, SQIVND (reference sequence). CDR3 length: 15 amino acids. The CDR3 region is CASSIGHPSGNEQFF. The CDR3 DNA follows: TGTGCCAGTAGTATTGGACACCCGTCCGGAAATGAGCAGTTCTTC.

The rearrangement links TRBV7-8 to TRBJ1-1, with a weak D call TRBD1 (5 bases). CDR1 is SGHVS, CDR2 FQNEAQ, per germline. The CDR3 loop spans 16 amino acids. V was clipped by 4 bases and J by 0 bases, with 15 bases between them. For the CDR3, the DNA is TGTGCCAGCAGCTCGGGACGGAGTATAATGAACACTGAAGCTTTCTTT. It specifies CASSSGRSIMNTEAFF.

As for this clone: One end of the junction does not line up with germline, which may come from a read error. Written as DNA, the CDR3 is TGCGCCAGCGGCCAAGACCAGAAGGGGGATGAGCAGTACTTC. This translates into CASGQDQKGDEQYF. This chain joins TRBV4-1 and TRBJ2-7, with D perhaps TRBD1 (6 bases). Germline V gene data show CDR1 as MGHRA and CDR2 as YSYEKL. The CDR3 loop spans 14 amino acids.

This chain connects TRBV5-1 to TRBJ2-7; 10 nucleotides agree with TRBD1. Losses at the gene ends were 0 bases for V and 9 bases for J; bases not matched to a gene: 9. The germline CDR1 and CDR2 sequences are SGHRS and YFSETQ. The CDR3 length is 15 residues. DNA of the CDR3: TGCGCCAGCAGCTTGGAGAGGACAGGGGGGGTGCGGCAGTACTTC. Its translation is CASSLERTGGVRQYF. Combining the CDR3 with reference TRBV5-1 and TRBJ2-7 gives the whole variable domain KAGVTQTPRYLIKTRGQQVTLSCSPISGHRSVSWYQQTPGQGLQFLFEYFSETQRNKGNFPGRFSGRQFSNSRSEMNVSTLELGDSALYLCASSLERTGGVRQYFGPGTRLTVT.

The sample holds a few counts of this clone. The CDR3 reads CASSLDGTAPYGYTF. The CDR3 DNA reads TGCGCCAGCAGCTTGGACGGGACGGCTCCATATGGCTACACCTTC. This rearrangement joins TRBV5-1 to TRBJ1-2; the D gene is possibly TRBD1 (5 bases). V was cut by 0 bases and J by 5 bases, with 14 bases left in between. The CDR3 is 15 amino acids. Per the germline V gene, CDR1 is SGHRS and CDR2 is YFSETQ. The full variable domain, in which reference TRBV5-1 and TRBJ1-2 provide the parts outside the CDR3, is KAGVTQTPRYLIKTRGQQVTLSCSPISGHRSVSWYQQTPGQGLQFLFEYFSETQRNKGNFPGRFSGRQFSNSRSEMNVSTLELGDSALYLCASSLDGTAPYGYTFGSGTRLTVV.